Below are 18 T cell receptor beta chains sequenced from a single sample in a study of beta chain features in type 1 diabetes. Study results and limitations: TCRB CDR3s from Type 1 diabetes patients were moderately but significantly shorter in all four CD4+ subsets.

Every bit of the isolated RNA underwent reverse transcription, so sequencing read expressed TCRB transcripts. TCRdb's table, derived via immunoSEQ multiplex PCR, lists solely in-frame clones and lacks some. This table has 600,000 to 700,000 clones, around 12% appearing once. No cognate antigen is known for these TCRs. Sequencing was done on a sample of naive CD4+ T cells from blood. These receptors were collected from a man aged 30 to 45 with type 1 diabetes.

V and J are TRBV19 and TRBJ2-2; maybe TRBD1 (6 bases). The V end was cut by 4 bases, the J end by 4 bases, with 10 bases between. This CDR3 spans 14 amino acids. Germline CDR1 LNHDA, CDR2 SQIVND (reference sequence). CDR3 protein: CASSTGQPTGELFF. The CDR3 DNA reads TGTGCCAGTAGTACCGGACAGCCCACCGGGGAGCTGTTTTTT.

The gene calls are TRBV29-1 and TRBJ1-1, with D possibly TRBD1 on 5 matching bases. CDR1 is SQVTM and CDR2 is ANQGSEA in the germline V gene. The length of the CDR3 is 14 residues. Deletions cut 4 bases from V and 1 base from J, with 13 bases between. The CDR3 is CSVAAYRPNTEAFF. CDR3 bases: TGCAGCGTTGCTGCTTACAGGCCGAACACTGAAGCTTTCTTT. The full variable domain, completed using reference TRBV29-1 and TRBJ1-1, is SAVISQKPSRDICQRGTSLTIQCQVDSQVTMMFWYRQQPGQSLTLIATANQGSEATYESGFVIDKFPISRPNLTFSTLTVSNMSPEDSSIYLCSVAAYRPNTEAFFGQGTRLTVV.

J is TRBJ1-2 and V is TRBV5-1, with TRBD1 matching 9 bases. Looked up from germline, CDR1 is SGHRS and CDR2 is YFSETQ. This CDR3 comprises 15 residues. Germline trimming cut 0 bases from V and 4 bases from J; bases unmatched to any gene: 4. The CDR3 region is CASSLEADRGYGYTF. CDR3 sequence (DNA): TGCGCCAGCAGCTTGGAAGCGGACAGGGGCTATGGCTACACCTTC.

V is TRBV2 and J is TRBJ1-5; a weak D match, TRBD1 (6 bases). V lost 5 bases to trimming and J lost 9 bases, with 17 bases between them. From germline, CDR1 is SNHLY and CDR2 FYNNEI. The CDR3 contains 14 residues. CDR3 in DNA: TGTGCCAGCAGTCACACCCTTGGACAGTCGCCCCAGCATTTT. Its protein is CASSHTLGQSPQHF.

This clone occurred a few times. The genes are TRBV7-2 and TRBJ2-1; D is possibly TRBD1 (6 bases). This CDR3 has 15 amino acids. Trimming took off 5 bases at V and 3 bases at J, with 14 bases between the two ends. Germline V lookup: CDR1 SGHTA, CDR2 FQGNSA. This CDR3 is CASSTLTGNYNEQFF. DNA for the CDR3: TGTGCCAGCAGCACTCTGACAGGAAACTACAATGAGCAGTTCTTC.

The V gene is TRBV9, the J gene TRBJ2-1, with D perhaps matching TRBD2 (6 bases). V lost 3 bases and J 5 bases, leaving 18 bases between the germline ends. Germline V gene lookup returns CDR1 SGDLS and CDR2 YYNGEE. This CDR3 spans 16 amino acids. CDR3 sequence reads: CASSAYGTPVNNEQFF. Here the CDR3 DNA reads TGTGCCAGCAGCGCCTACGGGACTCCGGTCAACAATGAGCAGTTCTTC. Complete variable domain (other parts from reference TRBV9 and TRBJ2-1): DSGVTQTPKHLITATGQRVTLRCSPRSGDLSVYWYQQSLDQGLQFLIQYYNGEERAKGNILERFSAQQFPDLHSELNLSSLELGDSALYFCASSAYGTPVNNEQFFGPGTRLTVL.

The chain recombines TRBV11-2 with TRBJ2-5, with 9 bases matching TRBD1. Germline loops: CDR1 SGHAT, CDR2 FQNNGV. The CDR3 totals 15 residues. The trim removed 5 bases at V and 4 bases at J, leaving 8 bases unmatched. DNA for the CDR3: TGTGCCAGCAGCCCGGGACAGGGAGCCCCAGAGACCCAGTACTTC. This sequence encodes CASSPGQGAPETQYF.

This clone was seen a handful of times. The V gene is TRBV11-2, the J gene TRBJ2-7; unclear D gene. Germline V gene sequence: CDR1 SGHAT, CDR2 FQNNGV. Trimming shortened V by 4 bases and J by 3 bases, and 10 bases separated the two germline ends. The CDR3 runs 13 residues. In DNA, the CDR3 is TGTGCCAGCAGCTATAACTCGAACTACGAGCAGTACTTC. As protein: CASSYNSNYEQYF.

This clone was picked up a small number of times. The J gene is TRBJ2-5, the V gene TRBV9; 13 nucleotides agree with TRBD2. CDR3 size: 15 residues. CDR1 is SGDLS, CDR2 YYNGEE, per germline. With V trimmed by 7 bases and J by 2 bases, 5 bases remained unmatched. CDR3 in amino acids: CASAPGLAGQETQYF. CDR3 DNA sequence: TGTGCCAGCGCTCCGGGACTAGCGGGACAAGAGACCCAGTACTTC.

This rearrangement joins TRBV7-2 to TRBJ2-3; D unresolved. From germline, CDR1 is SGHTA and CDR2 FQGNSA. Trimming left V 1 base short and J 6 bases short, with 14 bases between. The CDR3 loop spans 15 amino acids. The CDR3 reads CASSLGFGEMDTQYF. CDR3 DNA sequence: TGTGCCAGCAGCTTAGGCTTCGGCGAGATGGATACGCAGTATTTT.

This chain uses TRBV19 with TRBJ2-1; 9 positions match TRBD2. The CDR3 spans 15 residues. Trimming at V came to 7 bases and at J to 5 bases, leaving 9 bases not matched to a gene. Germline-derived CDR1 and CDR2 are LNHDA and SQIVND (reference sequence). CDR3 nucleotide sequence: TGTGCCAGTACCAAGCTGACTAGCGGAGACAATGAGCAGTTCTTC. Amino acids: CASTKLTSGDNEQFF.

The CDR3 is CASSQRVYNEQFF. CDR3 bases: TGTGCCAGCAGCCAGAGAGTATACAATGAGCAGTTCTTC. The chain carries TRBV6-6 and TRBJ2-1; the D is unclear. Trimming shortened V by 6 bases and J by 4 bases, and 10 bases separated the two germline ends. The CDR3 runs to 13 residues. CDR1 and CDR2 from the germline V gene are MNHNY and SVGAGI (reference sequence).

This clone was recorded a few times. The V call is TRBV20-1, the J call TRBJ2-1; no definite D call. This CDR3 is built from 11 residues. The germline V and J ends were trimmed by 5 bases and 3 bases, with 5 bases remaining between them. Germline V lookup: CDR1 DFQATT, CDR2 SNEGSKA (reference sequence). This chain's CDR3 is CSAPYYNEQFF. The CDR3 region has the DNA TGCAGTGCTCCTTACTACAATGAGCAGTTCTTC.

This clone was detected only a few times. J is TRBJ2-1 and V is TRBV5-1; D unclear. CDR1 SGHRS and CDR2 YFSETQ come from the germline V gene. This CDR3 is built from 16 residues. V lost 2 bases and J lost 0, with 12 bases in between. Here the CDR3 reads CASSFTTRSSYNEQFF. The CDR3 DNA sequence: TGCGCCAGCAGCTTCACCACAAGGAGCTCCTACAATGAGCAGTTCTTC.

The chain carries TRBV13 and TRBJ1-3; tentative D call: TRBD1 (5 bases). This CDR3 contains 15 residues. CDR1 is PRHDT, CDR2 FYEKMQ, per germline (reference sequence). V lost 0 bases, J lost 5 bases, and 11 bases lay in between. CDR3 DNA: TGTGCCAGCAGCTTAGGCCGTACAGGCCGAAACACCATATATTTT. It translates to CASSLGRTGRNTIYF.

The gene calls are TRBV7-2 and TRBJ1-4; D is possibly TRBD1 (6 bases). In germline, CDR1 is SGHTA, CDR2 FQGNSA. V was trimmed by 0 bases and J by 8 bases, leaving 13 bases between them. The CDR3 extends over 15 amino acids. The CDR3 sequence: CASSLAPGASEKLFF. In DNA, the CDR3 is TGTGCCAGCAGCTTAGCTCCGGGGGCCTCGGAAAAACTGTTTTTT.

A word on this clone: This specimen includes other DNA sequences encoding the same CDR3. CDR3 sequence reads: CASSLSGPDGYTF. The CDR3 nucleotides are TGTGCCAGCAGCTTAAGCGGGCCGGATGGCTACACCTTC. V and J are TRBV7-2 and TRBJ1-2; D remains unclear. In germline, CDR1 is SGHTA, CDR2 FQGNSA. V gave up 2 bases and J gave up 6 bases, with 10 bases separating them. This CDR3 spans 13 amino acids.

This clone came up a few times. This chain connects TRBV5-6 to TRBJ1-2, with D maybe TRBD1 (5 bases). V was shortened by 7 bases and J by 2 bases, with 12 bases between the two germline ends. This CDR3 has 13 residues. Germline CDR1 reads SGHDT; CDR2 reads YYEEEE. The CDR3 DNA reads TGTGCCAGCTCGGACACCATAAACTATGGCTACACCTTC. The encoded protein is CASSDTINYGYTF.